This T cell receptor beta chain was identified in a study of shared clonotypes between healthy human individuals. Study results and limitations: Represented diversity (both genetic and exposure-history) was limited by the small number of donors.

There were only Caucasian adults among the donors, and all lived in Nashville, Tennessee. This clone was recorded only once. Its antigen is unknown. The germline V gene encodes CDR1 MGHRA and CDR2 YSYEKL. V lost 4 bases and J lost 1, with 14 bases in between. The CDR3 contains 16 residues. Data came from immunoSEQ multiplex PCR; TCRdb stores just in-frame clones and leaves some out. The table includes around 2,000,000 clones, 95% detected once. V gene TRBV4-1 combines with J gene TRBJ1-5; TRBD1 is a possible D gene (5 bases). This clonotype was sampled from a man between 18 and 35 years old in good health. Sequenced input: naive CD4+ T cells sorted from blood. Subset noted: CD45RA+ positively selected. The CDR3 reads CASSPGTGRSNQPQHF. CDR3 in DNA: TGCGCCAGCAGCCCAGGGACGGGCAGAAGCAATCAGCCCCAGCATTTT.